Listed below are T cell receptor beta chains from one sample, sequenced in a study of T-cell reconstitution after alpha-beta-depleted transplantation in children. TCRdb called the PCR reads again in MiXCR, with one record for every CDR3 protein. The table records about 1,000,000 distinct CDR3 sequences, around 30% of them present only once. This sample comprised PBMCs, mostly from graft donor cells, obtained 360 days after TCRalphabeta/CD19-depleted stem cell transplant. The source is a boy under two years old who had a stem cell transplant for SCID, so the T cells may come from the graft donor. The conserved cysteine and the conserved F or W are not part of the CDR3 here. Rows give clone size only sometimes, using once, few, many, or a class for an expanded clone.

abundance	v_gene	j_gene	CDR3aa
few	TRBV7-9	TRBJ1-4	ASSPLDEKLF
.	TRBV5-1	TRBJ1-1	ASSPQDTNTEAF
many	TRBV14	TRBJ2-1	ASSHKYRGTEQF
.	TRBV2	TRBJ2-2	ASERPGYNTGELF
few	TRBV4-2	TRBJ2-7	ASSQGQGRFYEQY
few	TRBV29-1	TRBJ2-1	SVMTGPWDEQF
few	TRBV2	TRBJ2-3	ASNDRDRGTDTQY
few	TRBV5-1	TRBJ2-2	ASSLVSGRNTGELF
.	TRBV6-5	TRBJ1-2	ASSYDPDGRALYGYT
few	TRBV10-3	TRBJ1-1	AISARLVENTEAF
.	TRBV12-3/TRBV12-4	TRBJ2-1	ASSSPGLTYNEQF
.	TRBV4-1	TRBJ2-1	ASSQSPILGSYNEQF
few	TRBV7-2	TRBJ2-1	ASSLASWGASYNEQF
.	TRBV25-1	TRBJ2-3	ASSDPGHHTQY
.	TRBV12-3/TRBV12-4	TRBJ1-2	ASSIQYFYGYT